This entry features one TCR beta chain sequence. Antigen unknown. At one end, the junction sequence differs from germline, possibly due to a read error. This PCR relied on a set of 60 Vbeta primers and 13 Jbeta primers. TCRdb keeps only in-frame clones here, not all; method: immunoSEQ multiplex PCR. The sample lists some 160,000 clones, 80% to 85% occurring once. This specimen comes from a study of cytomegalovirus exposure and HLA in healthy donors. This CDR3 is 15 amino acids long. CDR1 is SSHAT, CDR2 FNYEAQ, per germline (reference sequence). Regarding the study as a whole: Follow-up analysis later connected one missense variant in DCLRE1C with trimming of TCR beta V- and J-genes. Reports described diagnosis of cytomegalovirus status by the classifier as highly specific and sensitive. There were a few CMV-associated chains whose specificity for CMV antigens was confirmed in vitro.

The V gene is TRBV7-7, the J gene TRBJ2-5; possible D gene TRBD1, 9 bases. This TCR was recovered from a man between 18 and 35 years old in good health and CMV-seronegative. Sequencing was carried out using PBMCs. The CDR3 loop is CASSLAGQGGETQYF. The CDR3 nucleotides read TGTGCTAGCAGCTTAGCGGGACAGGGCGGAGAGACCCAGTACTTC.